Reported below is one TCR beta chain. The antigen is unknown. Both 60 Vbeta primers and 13 Jbeta primers went into the PCR. Assay: immunoSEQ multiplex PCR; the TCRdb copy retains only in-frame clones and omits some. The repertoire holds approximately 120,000 clones, with 75% to 80% as singletons. This sample is drawn from a study of cytomegalovirus exposure and HLA in healthy donors. Across the study: As released early, the data held approximately 80 million unique TCRs from HLA-typed donors.

Study-wide points: As a later analysis revealed, most CMV-associated TCR beta chains appeared HLA-restricted. In vitro experiments confirmed that three CMV-associated chains were specific for CMV antigens.

This receptor was taken from a woman aged 35 to 49 in good health and CMV-seropositive. The sequencing input was PBMCs.

The CDR3 is CATLWAWNYGYTF. The DNA for the CDR3 is TGTGCCACCCTATGGGCGTGGAACTATGGCTACACCTTC. The chain employs TRBV2 and TRBJ1-2; D ambiguous. The CDR3 loop spans 13 amino acids. V gave up 10 bases and J gave up 2 bases, with 14 bases separating them. CDR1 and CDR2 (germline): SNHLY, FYNNEI.